Listed below are T cell receptor beta chains from one sample, sequenced in a study of T-cell memory formation after mild COVID-19. TCRdb analysed the 5' RACE reads with MiXCR anew, one entry per CDR3 protein. The repertoire includes 450,000 or so distinct CDR3 sequences, around 18% of them detected once, and around 8.4% sits in the top ten. Sequencing was carried out using PBMCs or a T cell subset sorted from them (not recorded which). The receptors come from an adult woman who had mild COVID-19 (a few samples of this study predate the infection). Cell type and time point are not known. Both conserved end residues are part of each CDR3. The D gene is left open where the match is weak. Some rows have no size entry. The others give once, few or many, or a class for an expanded clone.

TRBJ2-3,many,TRBD2,TRBV24-1,CATSPGLAASTDTQYF,TGTGCCACCAGTCCGGGACTAGCGGCTAGCACAGATACGCAGTATTTT
TRBJ1-5,.,.,TRBV19,CASNIGSNQPQHF,TGTGCCAGTAACATCGGTAGCAATCAGCCCCAGCATTTT
TRBJ2-1,.,.,TRBV5-6,CASSLRGIDSYNEQFF,TGTGCCAGCAGCTTAAGGGGGATCGACTCCTACAATGAGCAGTTCTTC
TRBJ1-2,.,.,TRBV15,CATSRDYKAGCYDYGYTF,TGTGCCACCAGCAGAGATTATAAAGCCGGGTGTTATGACTATGGCTACACCTTC
TRBJ2-7,few,TRBD2,TRBV4-3,CASSQDWGTRDLYEQYF,TGCGCCAGCAGCCAAGATTGGGGGACTAGAGATCTCTACGAGCAGTACTTC
TRBJ1-5,.,.,TRBV6-5,CASSYSSGLHQPQHF,TGTGCCAGCAGTTACTCGTCGGGGCTTCATCAGCCCCAGCATTTT
TRBJ2-1,few,TRBD2,TRBV18,CASSPSGGAIYNEQFF,TGTGCCAGCTCACCAAGCGGGGGGGCTATATACAATGAGCAGTTCTTC
TRBJ2-7,many,.,TRBV3-1,CASSQGGHSSQYF,TGTGCCAGCAGCCAAGGGGGACATTCATCGCAGTACTTC
TRBJ2-2,few,.,TRBV5-5,CASSLVVTTGELFF,TGTGCCAGCAGCTTGGTAGTAACCACCGGGGAGCTGTTTTTT
TRBJ2-3,.,TRBD1,TRBV20-1,CSATGQITLTQYF,TGCAGTGCTACGGGACAGATAACGCTTACGCAGTATTTT
TRBJ2-4,few,.,TRBV27,CASSLVRPSSKNIQYF,TGTGCCAGCAGTCTGGTCAGGCCGTCGTCCAAAAACATTCAGTACTTC
TRBJ2-4,.,TRBD2,TRBV24-1,CATASREGGKNIQYF,TGTGCCACCGCCTCGAGGGAGGGAGGCAAAAACATTCAGTACTTC
TRBJ2-7,.,.,TRBV15,CATSRGPAVAQF,TGTGCCACCAGCAGAGGGCCGGCAGTCGCCCAGTTC
TRBJ1-2,.,.,TRBV9,CASSGETGYYGYTF,TGTGCCAGCAGCGGGGAAACAGGGTACTATGGCTACACCTTC
TRBJ2-5,.,.,TRBV28,CASGLRGETQYF,TGTGCCAGCGGCCTTAGGGGGGAGACCCAGTACTTC
TRBJ2-7,few,TRBD1,TRBV5-1,CASSLAKLTGYEQYF,TGCGCCAGCAGCTTGGCCAAACTGACAGGGTACGAGCAGTACTTC
TRBJ2-3,few,TRBD2,TRBV24-1,CATSDPSGSGTDTQYF,TGTGCCACCAGTGACCCCAGCGGGAGTGGCACAGATACGCAGTATTTT
TRBJ2-3,few,TRBD2,TRBV7-2,CASTPFLAGLPSTDTQYF,TGTGCCAGCACCCCCTTCCTAGCGGGCCTGCCTAGCACAGATACGCAGTATTTT
TRBJ1-3,few,TRBD1,TRBV4-2,CASSQTDRAGGNTIYF,TGTGCCAGCAGCCAAACCGACAGGGCGGGTGGAAACACCATATATTTT
TRBJ1-1,.,.,TRBV6-6,CASSYSSHRDTEAFF,TGTGCCAGCAGTTACTCGTCACACAGAGACACTGAAGCTTTCTTT
TRBJ2-7,.,TRBD1,TRBV12-3/TRBV12-4,CASSDRDRASYEQYF,TGTGCCAGCAGTGACCGGGACAGGGCCTCCTACGAGCAGTACTTC
TRBJ2-5,few,TRBD1,TRBV11-1,CASSPYSTGLETQYF,TGTGCCAGCAGCCCATACTCGACAGGGTTGGAGACCCAGTACTTC
TRBJ2-3,.,TRBD2,TRBV2,CASSLLAGVGQYF,TGTGCCAGCAGTCTTCTAGCGGGGGTCGGGCAGTATTTT
TRBJ2-1,.,.,TRBV5-5,CASSLDRYEQFF,TGTGCCAGCAGCTTGGACAGGTATGAGCAGTTCTTC
TRBJ2-1,.,TRBD2,TRBV7-9,CASSLRAGLAGSNEQFF,TGTGCCAGCAGCTTAAGGGCCGGACTAGCGGGATCCAATGAGCAGTTCTTC
TRBJ2-1,few,.,TRBV30,CAWKREAAYNEQFF,TGTGCCTGGAAACGGGAAGCGGCCTACAATGAGCAGTTCTTC
TRBJ2-5,.,TRBD1,TRBV19,CASSSVGQGVLETQYF,TGTGCCAGTTCGTCGGTAGGACAGGGAGTTCTAGAGACCCAGTACTTC
TRBJ1-1,few,TRBD1,TRBV4-1,CASSQVTPGQFLNTEAFF,TGCGCCAGCAGCCAAGTTACGCCGGGACAGTTCCTGAACACTGAAGCTTTCTTT
TRBJ2-2,.,TRBD1,TRBV12-5,CASGLVLTGLGTGELFF,TGTGCTAGTGGTTTGGTACTGACAGGGCTGGGGACCGGGGAGCTGTTTTTT
TRBJ2-2,few,TRBD2,TRBV11-2,CASSKLAGPGELFF,TGTGCCAGCAGCAAGCTAGCGGGTCCCGGGGAGCTGTTTTTT
TRBJ1-6,.,.,TRBV2,CASTDNPSSLFKGSPLHF,TGTGCCAGCACCGATAACCCCTCTTCCCTGTTCAAAGGTTCACCCCTCCACTTT
TRBJ2-3,few,TRBD2,TRBV10-3,CAISESGTKADTQYF,TGTGCCATCAGCGAGAGCGGGACCAAAGCAGATACGCAGTATTTT
TRBJ2-5,few,TRBD2,TRBV5-4,CASRETSGRAGETQYF,TGTGCCAGCAGGGAAACTAGCGGGAGGGCCGGGGAGACCCAGTACTTC
TRBJ2-5,few,.,TRBV5-1,CASSPAEGVQETQYF,TGCGCCAGCAGCCCGGCCGAAGGAGTACAAGAGACCCAGTACTTC
TRBJ1-3,.,.,TRBV5-1,CASSLSPDLRNTIYF,TGCGCCAGCAGCTTATCCCCGGACCTTCGGAACACCATATATTTT
TRBJ1-6,.,TRBD1,TRBV4-2,CASSQEQGRSSPLHF,TGTGCCAGCAGCCAAGAACAGGGGCGCAGTTCACCCCTCCACTTT
TRBJ2-1,.,TRBD1,TRBV25-1,CASRDRSSYNEQFF,TGTGCCAGCCGGGACAGGAGCTCCTACAATGAGCAGTTCTTC
TRBJ2-5,.,TRBD2,TRBV20-1,CSARTGLAGVIGETQYF,TGCAGTGCTAGAACGGGACTAGCGGGGGTAATCGGAGAGACCCAGTACTTC
TRBJ2-5,.,.,TRBV5-1,CASTGVWGTETQYF,TGCGCCAGCACAGGGGTATGGGGCACGGAGACCCAGTACTTC
TRBJ2-1,.,TRBD2,TRBV4-3,CASSQELAGTSNEQFF,TGCGCCAGCAGCCAAGAACTAGCGGGAACCAGCAATGAGCAGTTCTTC
TRBJ2-5,.,TRBD2,TRBV15,CATSRGPKAGGETQYF,TGTGCCACCAGCAGAGGCCCGAAAGCGGGGGGAGAGACCCAGTACTTC
TRBJ2-1,many,TRBD2,TRBV24-1,CATRGAGVHNEQFF,TGTGCCACCAGGGGAGCGGGAGTACACAATGAGCAGTTCTTC
TRBJ1-1,few,TRBD1,TRBV15,CATSRDRTGGTEAFF,TGTGCCACCAGCAGAGACCGGACAGGTGGAACTGAAGCTTTCTTT
TRBJ2-7,.,.,TRBV6-2/TRBV6-3,CASSYEGYYEQYF,TGTGCCAGCAGTTATGAGGGTTACTACGAGCAGTACTTC
TRBJ1-1,.,.,TRBV27,CASSLWFGGLGTEAFF,TGTGCCAGCAGTTTATGGTTCGGGGGCTTGGGCACTGAAGCTTTCTTT
TRBJ2-5,few,.,TRBV7-9,CASNQDSQETQYF,TGTGCCAGCAACCAAGACAGCCAAGAGACCCAGTACTTC
TRBJ2-7,few,.,TRBV20-1,CSARDQFGGKGYEQYF,TGCAGTGCTAGAGATCAATTTGGAGGGAAGGGTTACGAGCAGTACTTC
TRBJ1-5,few,TRBD1,TRBV12-3/TRBV12-4,CASSSGGFQPQHF,TGTGCCAGCAGTTCAGGGGGATTCCAGCCCCAGCATTTT
TRBJ2-3,.,.,TRBV12-3/TRBV12-4,CASSPNPGGSREFDTQYF,TGTGCCAGCAGTCCCAACCCCGGTGGCTCTCGCGAGTTTGATACGCAGTATTTT
TRBJ2-5,few,.,TRBV12-3/TRBV12-4,CASSPPTVYQETQYF,TGTGCCAGCAGTCCCCCGACAGTGTACCAAGAGACCCAGTACTTC
TRBJ2-5,.,.,TRBV12-3/TRBV12-4,CASSLRSDSQETQYF,TGTGCCAGCAGTTTACGGTCGGACAGCCAAGAGACCCAGTACTTC
TRBJ1-2,few,.,TRBV12-3/TRBV12-4,CASSIGGYGYTF,TGTGCCAGCAGTATTGGGGGTTATGGCTACACCTTC
TRBJ2-4,.,TRBD2,TRBV20-1,CSAAGLAERAKNIQYF,TGCAGTGCAGCGGGACTAGCGGAAAGAGCCAAAAACATTCAGTACTTC
TRBJ1-1,.,.,TRBV5-1,CASSLNRPNTEAFF,TGCGCCAGCAGCTTGAATCGGCCGAACACTGAAGCTTTCTTT
TRBJ2-1,.,.,TRBV20-1,CSARDLSWGTYNEQFF,TGCAGTGCTAGAGACCTTAGTTGGGGAACCTACAATGAGCAGTTCTTC
TRBJ2-3,few,TRBD2,TRBV7-9,CASSFSSGRIGSTDTQYF,TGTGCCAGCAGCTTTTCCAGCGGGAGGATCGGAAGCACAGATACGCAGTATTTT
TRBJ1-1,few,TRBD1,TRBV5-1,CASSHGTGRLMNTEAFF,TGCGCCAGCAGCCATGGGACAGGGCGTCTGATGAACACTGAAGCTTTCTTT